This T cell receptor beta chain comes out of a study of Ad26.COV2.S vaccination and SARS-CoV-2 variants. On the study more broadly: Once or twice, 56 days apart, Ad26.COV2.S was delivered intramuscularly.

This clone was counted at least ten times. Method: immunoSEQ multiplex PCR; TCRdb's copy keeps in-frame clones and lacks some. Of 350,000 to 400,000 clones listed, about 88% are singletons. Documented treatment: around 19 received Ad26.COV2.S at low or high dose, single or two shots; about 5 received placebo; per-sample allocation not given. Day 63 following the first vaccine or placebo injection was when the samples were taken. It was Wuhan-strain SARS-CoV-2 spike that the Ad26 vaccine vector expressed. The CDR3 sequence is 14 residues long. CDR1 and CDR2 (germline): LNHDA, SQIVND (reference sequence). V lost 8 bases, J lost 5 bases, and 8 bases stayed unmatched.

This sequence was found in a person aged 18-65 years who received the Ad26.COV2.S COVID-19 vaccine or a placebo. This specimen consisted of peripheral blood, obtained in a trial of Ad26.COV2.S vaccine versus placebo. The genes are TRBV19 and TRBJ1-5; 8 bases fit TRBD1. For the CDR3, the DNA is TGTGCCAGTCATGGACAGGGCCGGGATCAGCCCCAGCATTTT. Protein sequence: CASHGQGRDQPQHF. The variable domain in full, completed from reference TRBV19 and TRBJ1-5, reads DGGITQSPKYLFRKEGQNVTLSCEQNLNHDAMYWYRQDPGQGLRLIYYSQIVNDFQKGDIAEGYSVSREKKESFPLTVTSAQKNPTAFYLCASHGQGRDQPQHFGDGTRLSIL.